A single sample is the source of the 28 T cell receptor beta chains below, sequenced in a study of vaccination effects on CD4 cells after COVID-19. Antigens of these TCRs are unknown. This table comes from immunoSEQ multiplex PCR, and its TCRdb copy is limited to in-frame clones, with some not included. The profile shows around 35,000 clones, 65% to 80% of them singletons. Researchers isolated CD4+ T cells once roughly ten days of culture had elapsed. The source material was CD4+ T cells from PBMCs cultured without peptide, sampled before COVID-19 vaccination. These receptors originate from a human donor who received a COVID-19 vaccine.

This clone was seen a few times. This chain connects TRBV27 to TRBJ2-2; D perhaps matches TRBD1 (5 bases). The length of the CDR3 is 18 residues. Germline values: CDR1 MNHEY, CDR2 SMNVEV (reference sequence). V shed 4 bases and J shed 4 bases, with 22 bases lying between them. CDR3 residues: CASSSIPPLLGATGELFF. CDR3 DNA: TGTGCCAGCAGTTCAATCCCTCCTCTTTTAGGGGCCACCGGGGAGCTGTTTTTT.

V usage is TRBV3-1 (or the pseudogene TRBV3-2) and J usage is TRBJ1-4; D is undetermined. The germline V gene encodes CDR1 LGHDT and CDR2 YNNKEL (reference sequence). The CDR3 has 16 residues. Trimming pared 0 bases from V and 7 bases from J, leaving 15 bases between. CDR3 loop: CASSQDWRAYSEKLFF. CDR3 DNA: TGTGCCAGCAGCCAAGATTGGAGGGCGTACAGTGAAAAACTGTTTTTT.

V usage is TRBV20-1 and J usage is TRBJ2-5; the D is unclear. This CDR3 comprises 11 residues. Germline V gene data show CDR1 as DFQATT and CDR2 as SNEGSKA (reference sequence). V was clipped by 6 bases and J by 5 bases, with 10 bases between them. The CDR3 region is CSAVLGETQYF. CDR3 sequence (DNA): TGCAGTGCGGTCCTGGGGGAGACCCAGTACTTC.

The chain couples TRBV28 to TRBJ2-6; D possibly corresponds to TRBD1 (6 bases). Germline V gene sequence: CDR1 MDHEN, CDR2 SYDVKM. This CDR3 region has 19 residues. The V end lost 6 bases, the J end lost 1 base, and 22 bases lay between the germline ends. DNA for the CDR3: TGTGCCAGCAGCAAATACCGAGGGACATCCGATTCTGGGGCCAACGTCCTGACTTTC. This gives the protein CASSKYRGTSDSGANVLTF. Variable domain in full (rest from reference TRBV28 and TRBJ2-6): DVKVTQSSRYLVKRTGEKVFLECVQDMDHENMFWYRQDPGLGLRLIYFSYDVKMKEKGDIPEGYSVSREKKERFSLILESASTNQTSMYLCASSKYRGTSDSGANVLTFGAGSRLTVL.

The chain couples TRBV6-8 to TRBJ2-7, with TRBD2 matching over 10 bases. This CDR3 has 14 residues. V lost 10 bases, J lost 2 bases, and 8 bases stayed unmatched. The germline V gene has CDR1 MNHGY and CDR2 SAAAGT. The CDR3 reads CATESGGVPYEQYF. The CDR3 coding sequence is TGTGCCACCGAGAGCGGGGGGGTTCCCTACGAGCAGTACTTC.

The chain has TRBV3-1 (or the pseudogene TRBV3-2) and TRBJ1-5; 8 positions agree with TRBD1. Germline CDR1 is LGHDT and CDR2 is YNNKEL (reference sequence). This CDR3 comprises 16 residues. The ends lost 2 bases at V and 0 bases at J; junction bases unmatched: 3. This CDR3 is CASSQTGTGSNQPQHF. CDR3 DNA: TGTGCCAGCAGCCAAACCGGGACAGGTAGCAATCAGCCCCAGCATTTT.

The CDR3 here is CASTLSGTDTQYF. The CDR3 region has the DNA TGTGCCAGCACCTTATCGGGGACAGATACGCAGTATTTT. V is TRBV27 and J is TRBJ2-3, with a tentative D call TRBD2 (5 bases). Germline CDR1 reads MNHEY; CDR2 reads SMNVEV (reference sequence). The CDR3 length is 13 residues. V was pared by 7 bases and J by 3 bases, with 11 bases between.

The CDR3 DNA reads as TGTGCCAGCAGCCAAGCCCACGCGGAGACCCAGTACTTC. Its translation is CASSQAHAETQYF. The rearrangement links TRBV3-1 (or the pseudogene TRBV3-2) to TRBJ2-5; D unresolved. This CDR3 has 13 amino acids. Germline lookup yields CDR1 LGHDT and CDR2 YNNKEL (reference sequence). The ends were cut back, 1 base at V and 5 bases at J, with 8 bases in the middle.

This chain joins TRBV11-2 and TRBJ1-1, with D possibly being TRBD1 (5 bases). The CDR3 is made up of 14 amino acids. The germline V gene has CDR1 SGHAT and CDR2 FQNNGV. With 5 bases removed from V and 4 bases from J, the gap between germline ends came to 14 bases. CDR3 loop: CASSPRVGGTEAFF. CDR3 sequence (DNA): TGTGCCAGCAGCCCAAGGGTTGGGGGCACTGAAGCTTTCTTT.

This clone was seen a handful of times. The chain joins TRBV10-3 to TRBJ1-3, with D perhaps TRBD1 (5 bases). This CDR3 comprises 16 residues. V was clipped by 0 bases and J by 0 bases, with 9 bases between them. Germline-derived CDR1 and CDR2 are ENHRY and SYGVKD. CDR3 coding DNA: TGTGCCATCAGTGAGTCCCAGGGTTTCTCTGGAAACACCATATATTTT. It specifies CAISESQGFSGNTIYF.

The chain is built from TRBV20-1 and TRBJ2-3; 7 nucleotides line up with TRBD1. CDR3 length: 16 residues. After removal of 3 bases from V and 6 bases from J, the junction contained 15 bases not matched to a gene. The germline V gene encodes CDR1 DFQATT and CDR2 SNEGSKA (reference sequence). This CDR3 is CSASGPGLTGTDTQYF. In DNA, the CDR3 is TGCAGTGCTAGTGGACCCGGCCTGACAGGGACGGATACGCAGTATTTT.

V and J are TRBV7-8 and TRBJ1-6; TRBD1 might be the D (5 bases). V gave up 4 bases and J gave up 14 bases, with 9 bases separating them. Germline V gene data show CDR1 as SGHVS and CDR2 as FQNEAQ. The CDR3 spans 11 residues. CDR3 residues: CASSSTESLHF. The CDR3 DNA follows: TGTGCCAGCAGCTCGACAGAATCCCTCCACTTT.

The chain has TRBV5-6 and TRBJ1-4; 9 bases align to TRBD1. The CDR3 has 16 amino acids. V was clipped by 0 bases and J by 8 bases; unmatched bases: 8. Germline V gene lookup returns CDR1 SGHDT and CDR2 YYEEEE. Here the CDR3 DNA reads TGTGCCAGCAGCTTGGGTCCGACAGGGGGGGACGAAAAACTGTTTTTT. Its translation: CASSLGPTGGDEKLFF.

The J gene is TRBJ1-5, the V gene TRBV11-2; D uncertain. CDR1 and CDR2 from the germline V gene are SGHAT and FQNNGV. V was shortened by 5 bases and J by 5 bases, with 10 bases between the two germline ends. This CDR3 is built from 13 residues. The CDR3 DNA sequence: TGTGCCAGCAGCCTTGATGGCCATCAGCCCCAGCATTTT. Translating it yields CASSLDGHQPQHF. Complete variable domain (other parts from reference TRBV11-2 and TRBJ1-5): EAGVAQSPRYKIIEKRQSVAFWCNPISGHATLYWYQQILGQGPKLLIQFQNNGVVDDSQLPKDRFSAERLKGVDSTLKIQPAKLEDSAVYLCASSLDGHQPQHFGDGTRLSIL.

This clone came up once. The CDR3 spells CAWSVQGNQPQHF. CDR3 bases: TGTGCCTGGAGTGTACAGGGCAATCAGCCCCAGCATTTT. The chain links TRBV30 to TRBJ1-5; possibly TRBD1 for D (5 bases). CDR1 is GTSNPN, CDR2 SVGIG, per germline (reference sequence). This CDR3 comprises 13 residues. V was shortened by 0 bases and J by 2 bases, with 5 bases between the two germline ends.

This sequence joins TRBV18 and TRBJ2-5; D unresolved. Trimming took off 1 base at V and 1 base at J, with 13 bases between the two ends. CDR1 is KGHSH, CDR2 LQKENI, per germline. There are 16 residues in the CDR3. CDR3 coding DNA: TGTGCCAGCTCACCACGAGGTGCGGTCCTCCAAGAGACCCAGTACTTC. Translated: CASSPRGAVLQETQYF.

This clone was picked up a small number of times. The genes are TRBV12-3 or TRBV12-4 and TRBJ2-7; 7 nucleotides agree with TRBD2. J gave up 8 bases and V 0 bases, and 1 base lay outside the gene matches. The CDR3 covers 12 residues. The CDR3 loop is CASSLARGKQYF. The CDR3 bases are TGTGCCAGCAGTTTAGCGCGGGGGAAGCAGTACTTC.

In DNA form, the CDR3 reads TGCGCCAGCAGCTTGGCCCTAGGGGGATCCCAAGAGACCCAGTACTTC. Amino acid sequence: CASSLALGGSQETQYF. The chain has TRBV5-1 and TRBJ2-5; TRBD1 is a possible D gene (6 bases). Germline CDR1 reads SGHRS; CDR2 reads YFSETQ. The germline V and J ends were trimmed by 0 bases and 1 base, with 13 bases remaining between them. This CDR3 spans 16 amino acids.

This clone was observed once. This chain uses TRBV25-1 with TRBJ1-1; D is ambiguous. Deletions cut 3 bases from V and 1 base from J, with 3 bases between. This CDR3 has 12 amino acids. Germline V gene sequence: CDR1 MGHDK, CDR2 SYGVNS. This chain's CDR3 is CASSDKNTEAFF. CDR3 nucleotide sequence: TGTGCCAGCAGTGATAAGAACACTGAAGCTTTCTTT.

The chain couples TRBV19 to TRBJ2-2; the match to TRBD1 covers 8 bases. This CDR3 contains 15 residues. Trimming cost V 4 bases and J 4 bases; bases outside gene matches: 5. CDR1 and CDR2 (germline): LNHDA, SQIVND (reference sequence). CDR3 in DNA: TGTGCCAGTAGTAACACAGGGGGTCGCACCGGGGAGCTGTTTTTT. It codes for CASSNTGGRTGELFF.

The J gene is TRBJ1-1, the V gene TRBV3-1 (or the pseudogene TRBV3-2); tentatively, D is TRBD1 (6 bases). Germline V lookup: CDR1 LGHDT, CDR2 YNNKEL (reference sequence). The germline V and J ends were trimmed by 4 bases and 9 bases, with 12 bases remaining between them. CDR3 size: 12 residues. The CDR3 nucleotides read TGTGCCAGCAGCCGCCCCGGGACAAAAGCTTTCTTT. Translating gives CASSRPGTKAFF.

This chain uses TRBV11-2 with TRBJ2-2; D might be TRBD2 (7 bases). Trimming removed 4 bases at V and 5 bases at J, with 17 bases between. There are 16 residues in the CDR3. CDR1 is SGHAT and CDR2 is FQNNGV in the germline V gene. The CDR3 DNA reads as TGTGCCAGCAGCTCTCTGTTGCGGGGGCTTACCGGGGAGCTGTTTTTT. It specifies CASSSLLRGLTGELFF.

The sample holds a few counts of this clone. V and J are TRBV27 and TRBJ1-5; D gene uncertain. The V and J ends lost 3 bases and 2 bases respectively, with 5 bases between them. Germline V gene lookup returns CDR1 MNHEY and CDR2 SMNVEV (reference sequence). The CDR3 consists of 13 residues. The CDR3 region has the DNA TGTGCCAGCAGTTTTGTTGGCAATCAGCCCCAGCATTTT. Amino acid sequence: CASSFVGNQPQHF.

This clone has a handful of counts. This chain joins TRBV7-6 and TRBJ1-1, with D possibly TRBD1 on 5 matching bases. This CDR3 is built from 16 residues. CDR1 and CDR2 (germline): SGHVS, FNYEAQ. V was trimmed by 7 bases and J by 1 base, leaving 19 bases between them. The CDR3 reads CASIPYSGWENTEAFF. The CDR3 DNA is TGTGCCAGCATCCCGTATTCAGGGTGGGAGAACACTGAAGCTTTCTTT.

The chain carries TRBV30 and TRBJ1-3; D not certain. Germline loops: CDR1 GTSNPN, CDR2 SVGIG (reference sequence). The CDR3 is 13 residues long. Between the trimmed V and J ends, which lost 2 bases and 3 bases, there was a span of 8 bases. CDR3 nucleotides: TGTGCCTGGAGTACGGGAGTTGGAAACACCATATATTTT. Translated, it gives CAWSTGVGNTIYF. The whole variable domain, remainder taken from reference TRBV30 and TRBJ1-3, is SQTIHQWPATLVQPVGSPLSLECTVEGTSNPNLYWYRQAAGRGLQLLFYSVGIGQISSEVPQNLSASRPQDRQFILSSKKLLLSDSGFYLCAWSTGVGNTIYFGEGSWLTVV.

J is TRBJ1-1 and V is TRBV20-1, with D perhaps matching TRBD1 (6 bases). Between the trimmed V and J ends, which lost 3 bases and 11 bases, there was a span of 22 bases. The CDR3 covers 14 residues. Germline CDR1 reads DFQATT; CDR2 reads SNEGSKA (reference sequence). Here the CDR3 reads CSASDGRRGASAFF. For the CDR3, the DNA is TGCAGTGCTAGTGACGGCAGGAGGGGGGCGAGCGCTTTCTTT.

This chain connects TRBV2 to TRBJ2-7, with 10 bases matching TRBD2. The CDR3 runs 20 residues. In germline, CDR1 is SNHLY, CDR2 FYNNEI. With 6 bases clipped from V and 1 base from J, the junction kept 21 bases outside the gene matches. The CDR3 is CASRRDRRVGLAYLSYEQYF. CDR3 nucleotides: TGTGCCAGCAGGAGAGACAGGAGGGTGGGACTAGCGTACCTGTCCTACGAGCAGTACTTC.

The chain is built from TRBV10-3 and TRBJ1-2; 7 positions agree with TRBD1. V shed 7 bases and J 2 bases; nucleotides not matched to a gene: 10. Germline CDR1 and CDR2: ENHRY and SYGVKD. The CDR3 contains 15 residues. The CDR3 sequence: CAITPRTGGNYGYTF. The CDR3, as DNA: TGTGCCATCACCCCGAGGACAGGTGGGAACTATGGCTACACCTTC.